The next 10 T cell receptor beta chains were all read from a single sample in a study of PD-L1 blockade in urothelial cancer. Method: immunoSEQ multiplex PCR; TCRdb's copy keeps in-frame clones and lacks some. Of about 55,000 clones in the sample, approximately 75% are singletons; the top ten hold around 3.4%. Sequences were derived from PBMCs, sampled around atezolizumab (anti-PD-L1) treatment. The receptors here all came from a man aged 70 or older with urothelial cancer.

The chain couples TRBV4-3 to TRBJ1-2; no reliable D call. CDR1 and CDR2 (germline): LGHNA, YSLEER. Trimming stripped 0 bases from V and 4 bases from J, with 15 bases between. This CDR3 is 16 amino acids long. CDR3 protein: CASSQDRGHLFYGYTF. CDR3 coding DNA: TGCGCCAGCAGCCAAGATAGAGGGCACTTATTCTATGGCTACACCTTC.

This clone occurred once. This chain joins TRBV4-1 and TRBJ1-2, with D tentatively TRBD1 (6 bases). The CDR3 has 15 amino acids. Per the germline V gene, CDR1 is MGHRA and CDR2 is YSYEKL. V lost 3 bases and J 2 bases, leaving 13 bases between the germline ends. CDR3 in amino acids: CASSHPRGSNYGYTF. The CDR3 DNA sequence: TGCGCCAGCAGCCATCCCAGGGGATCCAACTATGGCTACACCTTC.

The chain links TRBV27 to TRBJ2-7; D uncertain. Trimming took 3 bases from V and 7 from J, leaving 13 bases between them. The CDR3 covers 13 residues. Germline-derived CDR1 and CDR2 are MNHEY and SMNVEV (reference sequence). This CDR3 reads CASSFGGMIEQYF. The CDR3 DNA reads TGTGCCAGCAGTTTCGGCGGCATGATAGAGCAGTACTTC.

This clone appeared a single time. The gene calls are TRBV19 and TRBJ2-1, with 7 bases lining up with TRBD1. V trimming: 3 bases; J trimming: 6 bases; junction bases outside the gene matches: 11. From germline, CDR1 is LNHDA and CDR2 SQIVND (reference sequence). CDR3 size: 16 residues. CDR3: CASSIQTGSGGNEQFF. CDR3 coding DNA: TGTGCCAGTAGTATCCAGACAGGCTCAGGGGGCAATGAGCAGTTCTTC.

V usage is TRBV9 and J usage is TRBJ1-4; 9 positions match TRBD1. The CDR3 extends over 15 amino acids. Losses at the gene ends were 0 bases for V and 7 bases for J; bases not matched to a gene: 4. Germline V gene sequence: CDR1 SGDLS, CDR2 YYNGEE. The CDR3 is CASSVGDRAGEKLFF. The CDR3 DNA sequence: TGTGCCAGCAGCGTAGGGGACAGGGCAGGTGAAAAACTGTTTTTT.

V gene TRBV18 combines with J gene TRBJ2-7; D is perhaps TRBD1 (6 bases). The CDR3 length is 14 residues. Germline V gene sequence: CDR1 KGHSH, CDR2 LQKENI. V lost 3 bases and J 6 bases, leaving 15 bases between the germline ends. This CDR3 reads CASSPNQGLGEQYF. CDR3 DNA: TGTGCCAGCTCACCCAACCAGGGGTTGGGCGAGCAGTACTTC.

V gene TRBV7-9 combines with J gene TRBJ2-3, with 7 bases that match TRBD1. Germline CDR1 reads SEHNR; CDR2 reads FQNEAQ (reference sequence). V lost 5 bases, J lost 0 bases, and 14 bases stayed unmatched. The CDR3 totals 18 residues. The CDR3 nucleotides are TGTGCCAGCAGCCAGGGACAGTCCCCCGGATTTAGCACAGATACGCAGTATTTT. It yields the protein CASSQGQSPGFSTDTQYF. Supplemented by reference TRBV7-9 and TRBJ2-3, the full variable domain reads DTGVSQNPRHKITKRGQNVTFRCDPISEHNRLYWYRQTLGQGPEFLTYFQNEAQLEKSRLLSDRFSAERPKGSFSTLEIQRTEQGDSAMYLCASSQGQSPGFSTDTQYFGPGTRLTVL.

The V gene is TRBV30, the J gene TRBJ1-1; 9 bases are a match to TRBD1. The V gene end was trimmed by 2 bases and the J gene end by 1 base; junction bases not matched to a gene: 5. Germline V gene lookup returns CDR1 GTSNPN and CDR2 SVGIG (reference sequence). The CDR3 is 15 amino acids. The CDR3 DNA is TGTGCCTGGAGTCCAGGGGACAGGGCGAACACTGAAGCTTTCTTT. Its protein product is CAWSPGDRANTEAFF. The full variable domain, completed using reference TRBV30 and TRBJ1-1, is SQTIHQWPATLVQPVGSPLSLECTVEGTSNPNLYWYRQAAGRGLQLLFYSVGIGQISSEVPQNLSASRPQDRQFILSSKKLLLSDSGFYLCAWSPGDRANTEAFFGQGTRLTVV.

This chain connects TRBV5-1 to TRBJ2-5; 11 bases line up with TRBD2. V lost 4 bases, J lost 5 bases, and 10 bases stayed unmatched. CDR1 and CDR2 from the germline V gene are SGHRS and YFSETQ. This CDR3 contains 16 residues. CDR3: CASSQRGTSGSETQYF. The CDR3 coding sequence is TGCGCCAGCAGCCAACGTGGGACTAGCGGAAGCGAGACCCAGTACTTC.

The chain uses TRBV4-1 and TRBJ2-5; 7 nucleotides align to TRBD1. CDR3 length: 14 residues. CDR1 MGHRA and CDR2 YSYEKL come from the germline V gene. The J segment lost 4 bases and the V segment lost 0 bases, leaving 2 bases of the junction unmatched. As DNA, the CDR3 is TGCGCCAGCAGCCAAGATACAGGGGTAGAGACCCAGTACTTC. Amino acid sequence: CASSQDTGVETQYF.